This T cell receptor (beta chain) was observed in a study of graft-versus-host responses after intestinal transplantation. At the level of the study: Among the recipients, transplants were multivisceral, liver-intestinal, or isolated intestinal. The study, taken as a whole, reports: Circulating GvH clone levels at their peak were associated with HvG declines (early post-transplant). Recipient marrow contained GvH clones, some of which appeared first in ileum or blood. Graft-versus-host to host-versus-graft clonal ratios in allografts were high in patients with graft-donor T cell macrochimerism.

In the case of this clone: Antigen specificity is unknown.

Assay used: immunoSEQ multiplex PCR; TCRdb lists only in-frame clones, some missing. The data show about 97,000 clones, 80% to 95% seen once. CDR1 SGHDT and CDR2 YYEEEE come from the germline V gene. CDR3 length equals 15 residues. Trimming removed 4 bases from V and 1 base from J, with 13 bases in between. The source was PBMCs, collected about 440 days after intestinal transplant. The J gene is TRBJ2-3, the V gene TRBV5-6; D gene uncertain. The sequence derives from a human patient who received an intestinal transplant, so some T cells may come from the graft donor. In nucleotides, the CDR3 is TGTGCCAGCAGCCTGTGGGGATCCGGCACAGATACGCAGTATTTT. Translation gives CASSLWGSGTDTQYF.